Sequencing of this TCR beta chain was carried out in a study of PD-1 blockade in classical Hodgkin lymphoma. Time point reported: cycle 4 day 1 (C4D1), after less than 7 weeks of nivolumab. After autologous stem cell transplantation all patients relapsed, and prior brentuximab vedotin exposure differed between cohorts. A word on this clone: Its matching antigen is unknown.

CDR3 length: 17 residues. V shed 7 bases and J shed 7 bases, with 26 bases lying between them. Germline loops: CDR1 MDHEN, CDR2 SYDVKM. Study observations and caveats: Newly diagnosed patients had baseline TCR diversity that was reportedly lower than that of healthy donors. In CD4+ cells, TCR diversity went up significantly by C4D1, but in CD8+ cells it did not. Possible causes of repertoire differences, disease activity or prior therapy, remain undefined. Complete responders showed a baseline diversity that resembled the diversity of newly diagnosed patients.

TCRdb's copy holds only in-frame clones and misses some; the assay was immunoSEQ multiplex PCR. The table lists about 17,000 clones, about 65% of them singletons, with 7.8% in the top ten. The clonotype comes from a human donor with classical Hodgkin lymphoma. Sequenced here: peripheral blood mononuclear cells (PBMCs), sampled before the fourth cycle of nivolumab. The chain has TRBV28 and TRBJ1-5; D may be TRBD1 (6 bases). CDR3 protein: CASIPHTGGRFGQPQHF. The CDR3 DNA reads TGTGCCAGCATCCCTCATACCGGGGGGCGCTTCGGGCAGCCCCAGCATTTT.